A single sample is the source of the 16 T cell receptor beta chains below, sequenced in a study of T cells in Graves' hyperthyroidism and ophthalmopathy (dated by TCRdb to between 2017 and 2020). The library was made by multiplex PCR. The listed sequencing device is Illumina HiSeq 2000. Amplification of TCR beta CDR3 regions was carried out from RNA transcripts. The TCR CDR3 was subjected to a first round of RT-PCR using the HTBI primer set and the Qiagen OneStep RT-PCR kit. The public sequencing data were trimmed at Q25 with fastp and processed into clonotypes with MiXCR by TCRdb, which kept only in-frame beta chains. For every CDR3 protein sequence, its rows merge into one entry that carries the most common genes and DNA. Here the sample has 150,000 to 200,000 distinct CDR3 sequences; about a tenth occur a single time. The ten most abundant clones make up about 20% of the sample. Sequenced material: blood. Every receptor here comes from a woman younger than 30 with Graves' hyperthyroidism that later progressed to Graves' ophthalmopathy.

The rearrangement links TRBV4-2 to TRBJ2-7; 10 positions match TRBD1. The CDR3 sequence is 18 residues long. Germline values: CDR1 LGHNA, CDR2 YNFKEQ. With V trimmed by 0 bases and J by 4 bases, 12 bases remained unmatched. CDR3 residues: CASSQDPDRGRIFYEQYF. The CDR3 DNA follows: TGTGCCAGCAGCCAAGATCCTGACAGGGGGCGAATTTTTTACGAGCAGTACTTC.

This clonotype was counted many times. J is TRBJ2-3 and V is TRBV7-8; D perhaps matches TRBD1 (5 bases). The CDR3 loop spans 15 amino acids. The V end was cut by 3 bases, the J end by 2 bases, with 12 bases between. CDR1 is SGHVS, CDR2 FQNEAQ, per germline. CDR3 in DNA: TGTGCCAGCAGCTTCGTTACCAGGGACACAGATACGCAGTATTTT. Translated: CASSFVTRDTDTQYF.

This clonotype occurred many times. The V and J genes are TRBV19 and TRBJ1-1, with D possibly TRBD1 on 5 matching bases. The CDR3 extends over 16 amino acids. V was clipped by 2 bases and J by 0 bases, with 13 bases between them. Germline V gives CDR1 LNHDA, CDR2 SQIVND (reference sequence). The CDR3 DNA reads TGTGCCAGTAGTATACAGGGATCCCTCGTGAACACTGAAGCTTTCTTT. It specifies CASSIQGSLVNTEAFF.

The chain has TRBV19 and TRBJ2-1, with TRBD2 identical over 8 bases. The junction had 12 bases not matched to a gene; V was cut back by 2 bases and J by 6 bases. Germline V gene data show CDR1 as LNHDA and CDR2 as SQIVND (reference sequence). This CDR3 spans 17 amino acids. CDR3 sequence reads: CASSITAGGSISNEQFF. The CDR3 DNA is TGTGCCAGTAGTATAACGGCGGGGGGTTCCATCTCCAATGAGCAGTTCTTC.

This clonotype was counted ten times or more. This chain uses TRBV28 with TRBJ2-7; 9 bases line up with TRBD2. CDR3 size: 15 residues. J gave up 3 bases and V 1 base, and 4 bases lay outside the gene matches. Germline assignment: CDR1 MDHEN and CDR2 SYDVKM. The CDR3 spells CASSLLTSGHYEQYF. In nucleotides, the CDR3 is TGTGCCAGCAGTTTATTGACTAGCGGACACTACGAGCAGTACTTC.

This clonotype was recorded at least ten times. The rearrangement links TRBV6-1 to TRBJ1-1; 7 nucleotides line up with TRBD1. The germline V gene has CDR1 MNHNS and CDR2 SASEGT. J was trimmed by 1 base and V by 6 bases; bases with no gene match: 8. The CDR3 is made up of 15 amino acids. The DNA of the CDR3 is TGTGCCAGCAGAAAAACGACAGGGCGGAACACTGAAGCTTTCTTT. The encoded protein is CASRKTTGRNTEAFF.

For this clonotype: With a much larger clone just one base away, this may be a read error. This chain uses TRBV24-1 with TRBJ2-7; no clear D. This CDR3 has 14 amino acids. In germline, CDR1 is KGHDR, CDR2 SFDVKD. CDR3 loop: CATSDSKDPYEKYF. In DNA form, the CDR3 reads TGTGCCACCAGTGATTCCAAGGATCCCTACGAGAAGTACTTC.

This clonotype has at least ten counts. This chain joins TRBV12-3 or TRBV12-4 and TRBJ2-7; D call uncertain. Between the trimmed V and J ends, which lost 4 bases and 0 bases, there was a span of 10 bases. The CDR3 spans 14 residues. The CDR3 loop is CASSSGSSSYEQYF. In DNA, the CDR3 is TGTGCCAGCAGTTCTGGTAGTAGCTCCTACGAGCAGTACTTC.

This clonotype has at least ten counts. The gene calls are TRBV6-1 and TRBJ1-2; TRBD1 is a possible D gene (5 bases). Germline V gene lookup returns CDR1 MNHNS and CDR2 SASEGT. The CDR3 is 14 amino acids. V was shortened by 5 bases and J by 4 bases, with 14 bases between the two germline ends. The CDR3 region has the DNA TGTGCCAGCAGTCCCCGGGGGAGAATCTATGGCTACACCTTC. Translating it yields CASSPRGRIYGYTF.

The rearrangement joins TRBV10-3 to TRBJ2-1; 7 nucleotides agree with TRBD2. This CDR3 has 13 amino acids. J lost 6 bases, V lost 6 bases, and 5 bases had no gene match. Germline assignment: CDR1 ENHRY and CDR2 SYGVKD. CDR3 bases: TGTGCCATCAGGAATCTAGCGGCCAATGAGCAGTTCTTC. Its translation is CAIRNLAANEQFF.

In its sample, this clonotype was seen many times. The chain is built from TRBV24-1 and TRBJ2-2; 7 bases are shared with TRBD2. The CDR3 extends over 14 amino acids. Germline CDR1 KGHDR, CDR2 SFDVKD. J was trimmed by 4 bases and V by 9 bases; bases with no gene match: 7. The CDR3, as DNA: TGTGCCACCTCTCGCGGGGGAAGCACCGGGGAGCTGTTTTTT. Protein sequence: CATSRGGSTGELFF.

This clonotype turned up a few times. This sequence joins TRBV28 and TRBJ2-7; D is unclear. The CDR3 loop spans 13 amino acids. V was clipped by 3 bases and J by 0 bases, with 6 bases between them. Germline CDR1 reads MDHEN; CDR2 reads SYDVKM. CDR3 protein: CASSLWDSYEQYF. CDR3 coding DNA: TGTGCCAGCAGTTTGTGGGACTCCTACGAGCAGTACTTC. Filled out from reference TRBV28 and TRBJ2-7, the complete variable domain reads DVKVTQSSRYLVKRTGEKVFLECVQDMDHENMFWYRQDPGLGLRLIYFSYDVKMKEKGDIPEGYSVSREKKERFSLILESASTNQTSMYLCASSLWDSYEQYFGPGTRLTVT.

The table lists this clonotype with many counts. V is TRBV27 and J is TRBJ2-3, with TRBD2 matching 10 bases. This CDR3 spans 19 amino acids. From germline, CDR1 is MNHEY and CDR2 SMNVEV (reference sequence). After removal of 8 bases from V and 3 bases from J, the junction contained 20 bases not matched to a gene. The CDR3 nucleotides are TGTGCCAGCGGGACCCCTGGACTAGCGGACGGAACGTTTACAGATACGCAGTATTTT. Translating it yields CASGTPGLADGTFTDTQYF.

This clonotype came up many times. The chain is built from TRBV6-1 and TRBJ1-3; TRBD1 matches at 7 bases. The CDR3 length is 15 residues. Per the germline V gene, CDR1 is MNHNS and CDR2 is SASEGT. Losses at the gene ends were 5 bases for V and 3 bases for J; bases not matched to a gene: 7. The CDR3 sequence: CASSTGTVLGNTIYF. The CDR3 nucleotides read TGTGCCAGCAGTACCGGGACAGTACTTGGAAACACCATATATTTT.

The chain employs TRBV5-6 and TRBJ1-1; D gene uncertain. The CDR3 runs 15 residues. V dropped 4 bases and J dropped 0 bases, with 13 bases sitting between them. Germline CDR1 SGHDT, CDR2 YYEEEE. The CDR3 protein is CASSATSPMNTEAFF. The CDR3 DNA is TGTGCCAGCAGCGCAACAAGCCCGATGAACACTGAAGCTTTCTTT.

There are many counts of this clonotype. As DNA, the CDR3 is TGTGCCAGCAGCTTAACAAGCGGGAGGGACACCGGGGAGCTGTTTTTT. It codes for CASSLTSGRDTGELFF. J is TRBJ2-2 and V is TRBV7-3; 10 positions agree with TRBD2. The CDR3 has 16 residues. The germline gives CDR1 SGHTA, CDR2 FQGTGA. V trimming: 0 bases; J trimming: 3 bases; junction bases outside the gene matches: 1.